The rows below give T cell receptor beta chains drawn from one sample of a study of PD-1 blockade in mismatch repair-deficient tumors. Only in-frame clones appear in the TCRdb table, and some are missing; sequencing was by immunoSEQ multiplex PCR. The data contain approximately 120,000 clones, 86% of them singletons. The sample was peripheral blood, taken 44 weeks after starting pembrolizumab. The receptor source for this set is an adult with mismatch repair-deficient cancer. The CDR3 runs from the conserved cysteine through the conserved F or W. The order of the fields is clone size, J gene, V gene, D gene, CDR3 protein, CDR3 DNA. The D gene is left open where the match is weak. For some rows the clone size is stated as once, few or many, or as a class when expanded; others skip it.

clone size: -; J gene: TRBJ2-3; V gene: TRBV19; D gene: TRBD2; CDR3 protein: CASSIASGSTDTQYF; CDR3 DNA: TGTGCCAGTAGTATTGCTAGCGGAAGCACAGATACGCAGTATTTT
clone size: -; J gene: TRBJ1-1; V gene: TRBV4-1; D gene: TRBD1; CDR3 protein: CASSPTGGSHFTEAFF; CDR3 DNA: TGCGCCAGCAGCCCCACAGGGGGCAGCCATTTCACTGAAGCTTTCTTT
clone size: once; J gene: TRBJ2-1; V gene: TRBV27; D gene: TRBD2; CDR3 protein: CASSWGLADEQFF; CDR3 DNA: TGTGCCAGCAGTTGGGGACTAGCGGATGAGCAGTTCTTC
clone size: -; J gene: TRBJ2-3; V gene: TRBV25-1; D gene: TRBD2; CDR3 protein: CASGFGLAGGDTQYF; CDR3 DNA: TGTGCCAGCGGCTTCGGGCTAGCGGGAGGAGATACGCAGTATTTT
clone size: -; J gene: TRBJ1-2; V gene: TRBV4-3; D gene: TRBD1; CDR3 protein: CASSQSPSGTGGSYGYTF; CDR3 DNA: TGCGCCAGCAGTCAATCCCCGTCGGGGACAGGGGGCAGCTATGGCTACACCTTC
clone size: -; J gene: TRBJ1-2; V gene: TRBV5-5; D gene: -; CDR3 protein: CASSRVIGQPKANYGYTF; CDR3 DNA: TGTGCCAGCAGCCGCGTCATTGGACAACCGAAAGCTAACTATGGCTACACCTTC
clone size: -; J gene: TRBJ2-7; V gene: TRBV6-6; D gene: -; CDR3 protein: CASSYSPSYEQYF; CDR3 DNA: TGTGCCAGCAGTTACTCTCCCTCCTACGAGCAGTACTTC
clone size: few; J gene: TRBJ2-7; V gene: TRBV21-1; D gene: -; CDR3 protein: CASSKALHPGF; CDR3 DNA: TGTGCCAGCAGCAAAGCGCTGCATCCGGGCTTC
clone size: -; J gene: TRBJ2-5; V gene: TRBV11-2; D gene: -; CDR3 protein: CASRLTSVQETQYF; CDR3 DNA: TGTGCCAGCAGACTGACTAGTGTACAAGAGACCCAGTACTTC
clone size: -; J gene: TRBJ1-1; V gene: TRBV14; D gene: TRBD1; CDR3 protein: CASSQERDRAQAFF; CDR3 DNA: TGTGCCAGCAGCCAAGAACGGGACAGGGCTCAAGCTTTCTTT
clone size: -; J gene: TRBJ2-3; V gene: TRBV6-4; D gene: -; CDR3 protein: CASSETGARTDTQYF; CDR3 DNA: TGTGCCAGCAGTGAGACAGGAGCCCGCACAGATACGCAGTATTTT
clone size: -; J gene: TRBJ1-5; V gene: TRBV6-6; D gene: -; CDR3 protein: CASSYSAGQPQHF; CDR3 DNA: TGTGCCAGCAGTTACTCAGCGGGCCAGCCCCAGCATTTT
clone size: -; J gene: TRBJ2-7; V gene: TRBV13; D gene: TRBD2; CDR3 protein: CASSLGGNSYEQYF; CDR3 DNA: TGTGCCAGCAGCTTGGGGGGGAACTCCTACGAGCAGTACTTC
clone size: once; J gene: TRBJ2-1; V gene: TRBV28; D gene: -; CDR3 protein: CASSVADRTYNEQFF; CDR3 DNA: TGTGCCAGCAGTGTCGCGGATCGCACCTACAATGAGCAGTTCTTC
clone size: -; J gene: TRBJ2-7; V gene: TRBV18; D gene: -; CDR3 protein: CASSPPSGEQYF; CDR3 DNA: TGTGCCAGCTCACCACCTTCTGGCGAGCAGTACTTC
clone size: few; J gene: TRBJ1-2; V gene: TRBV14; D gene: -; CDR3 protein: CASSQLALNYGYTF; CDR3 DNA: TGTGCCAGCAGCCAATTGGCCCTTAACTATGGCTACACCTTC
clone size: -; J gene: TRBJ2-5; V gene: TRBV10-3; D gene: -; CDR3 protein: CAIQGGGSQETQYF; CDR3 DNA: TGTGCCATACAGGGTGGGGGGTCTCAAGAGACCCAGTACTTC
clone size: -; J gene: TRBJ2-5; V gene: TRBV6-5; D gene: -; CDR3 protein: CASSYSGVIQETQYF; CDR3 DNA: TGTGCCAGCAGTTACAGCGGAGTCATACAAGAGACCCAGTACTTC
clone size: -; J gene: TRBJ2-3; V gene: TRBV4-3; D gene: TRBD2; CDR3 protein: CASSQGTSVDTQYF; CDR3 DNA: TGCGCCAGCAGCCAAGGGACTAGCGTAGATACGCAGTATTTT
clone size: -; J gene: TRBJ2-1; V gene: TRBV12-5; D gene: -; CDR3 protein: CASGSGVARVYEQFF; CDR3 DNA: TGTGCTAGTGGTTCTGGAGTCGCTAGGGTCTATGAGCAGTTCTTC
clone size: -; J gene: TRBJ2-2; V gene: TRBV5-6; D gene: -; CDR3 protein: CASSAGMAPNTGELFF; CDR3 DNA: TGTGCCAGCAGCGCAGGGATGGCACCGAACACCGGGGAGCTGTTTTTT
clone size: once; J gene: TRBJ2-3; V gene: TRBV9; D gene: -; CDR3 protein: CASSPQFSTDTQYF; CDR3 DNA: TGTGCCAGCAGCCCTCAGTTCTCGACAGATACGCAGTATTTT
clone size: -; J gene: TRBJ2-3; V gene: TRBV5-4; D gene: -; CDR3 protein: CASSLRSDTQYF; CDR3 DNA: TGTGCCAGCAGCTTAAGGTCAGATACGCAGTATTTT
clone size: -; J gene: TRBJ2-6; V gene: TRBV4-1; D gene: -; CDR3 protein: CASSQYPSLAGANVLTF; CDR3 DNA: TGCGCCAGCAGCCAGTACCCGTCTTTGGCTGGGGCCAACGTCCTGACTTTC
clone size: -; J gene: TRBJ1-5; V gene: TRBV15; D gene: -; CDR3 protein: CATSILDSNSNQPQHF; CDR3 DNA: TGTGCCACCAGCATCTTGGACAGCAATAGCAATCAGCCCCAGCATTTT
clone size: -; J gene: TRBJ1-5; V gene: TRBV7-9; D gene: -; CDR3 protein: CASSDDSRDSNQPQHF; CDR3 DNA: TGTGCCAGCAGCGATGACTCAAGGGATAGCAATCAGCCCCAGCATTTT
clone size: -; J gene: TRBJ2-1; V gene: TRBV5-6; D gene: TRBD2; CDR3 protein: CASSLAGTPYNEQFF; CDR3 DNA: TGTGCCAGCAGCCTAGCGGGAACCCCCTACAATGAGCAGTTCTTC
clone size: -; J gene: TRBJ2-1; V gene: TRBV10-3; D gene: TRBD2; CDR3 protein: CAISGSGTSGYNEQFF; CDR3 DNA: TGTGCCATCAGTGGTTCCGGCACTAGCGGGTACAATGAGCAGTTCTTC
clone size: -; J gene: TRBJ1-4; V gene: TRBV4-1; D gene: -; CDR3 protein: CASSQDWRWKEKLFF; CDR3 DNA: TGCGCCAGCAGCCAAGATTGGAGATGGAAAGAAAAACTGTTTTTT
clone size: -; J gene: TRBJ2-7; V gene: TRBV4-1; D gene: TRBD1; CDR3 protein: CASSQSGTGDYEQYF; CDR3 DNA: TGCGCCAGCAGCCAATCAGGGACAGGGGACTACGAGCAGTACTTC
clone size: -; J gene: TRBJ1-2; V gene: TRBV25-1; D gene: TRBD1; CDR3 protein: CASSETGWGYTF; CDR3 DNA: TGTGCCAGCAGTGAGACAGGGTGGGGCTACACCTTC
clone size: once; J gene: TRBJ2-2; V gene: TRBV19; D gene: TRBD1; CDR3 protein: CASNTGGWGGELFF; CDR3 DNA: TGTGCCAGTAATACAGGGGGCTGGGGCGGGGAGCTGTTTTTT
clone size: -; J gene: TRBJ2-7; V gene: TRBV5-1; D gene: TRBD2; CDR3 protein: CASSFARGEGGRIYEQYF; CDR3 DNA: TGCGCCAGCAGCTTCGCGAGGGGCGAGGGCGGGAGGATCTACGAGCAGTACTTC